This T cell receptor (beta chain) was identified during a study of regulatory T cells in long-lasting Graves disease. Comments on this clonotype: A single base separates this from a much larger clone, so it may be a read error. Lacking the conserved final phenylalanine or tryptophan, this CDR3 likely reflects a read error.

This CDR3 is 13 amino acids long. The V gene lost 1 base and the J gene lost 2 bases, with 4 bases spanning the gap. Germline lookup yields CDR1 SGHDN and CDR2 FVKESK. The time point denotes: newly diagnosed GD, antithyroid drugs for less than 3 months. PBMC-derived RNA was used for the TCR library. In building TCR beta libraries, iRepertoire HTBI primers were used together with Arm-PCR of CDR3 regions. TCRdb itself ran the multiplex PCR reads through MiXCR, one entry per CDR3 protein. The table records 410,000 or so distinct CDR3 sequences, around 14% of them present only once. This sample also appeared in a second study, on T cells in Graves' hyperthyroidism and ophthalmopathy.

This receptor was obtained from a woman aged 25 to 39 with Graves disease. The source material was peripheral blood mononuclear cells (PBMCs), sampled at new diagnosis, from a patient treated with antithyroid drugs. The V and J genes are TRBV14 and TRBJ2-3; D gene ambiguous. CDR3 in DNA: TGTGCCAGCAGCCAAGGGGTCACAGATACGCAGTATTCT. Protein product: CASSQGVTDTQYS.